Sequencing of this T cell receptor (beta chain) was carried out in a study of blood T cell repertoires in COVID-19. The length of the CDR3 is 14 residues. CDR1 and CDR2 (germline): SGHRS, YFSETQ. V was pared by 7 bases and J by 5 bases, with 8 bases of the junction left unmatched. The repertoire was sequenced with immunoSEQ multiplex PCR; TCRdb's copy has only in-frame clones and lacks some. The sample lists 310,000 or so clones, 87% occurring once. This clone occurred a few times. The V and J genes are TRBV5-1 and TRBJ2-1; 8 bases map to TRBD2. The specimen was peripheral blood. The source is a man in his fifties with active or convalescent COVID-19. The CDR3 coding sequence is TGCGCCAGCTCCGGGGCGGGGGGACACAATGAGCAGTTCTTC. Protein: CASSGAGGHNEQFF.